This section outlines one TCR beta chain sequence together with its context. Antigen: not known. One end of the junction varies from germline; a read error may be responsible. The sample originates from a study of post-analysis software for immune sequencing data. Study overall: Courses of disease covered relapsing-remitting, secondary progressive and progressive-relapsing multiple sclerosis. Notes on the study in general: Compared with controls, patients showed significantly lower normalized Chao1 diversity. Roughly five TRBV segments, including TRBV5-6, TRBV5-1 and TRBV20-1, were more frequent in patients than controls. Analysis by F measure revealed that same-batch samples clustered strongly together.

The length of the CDR3 is 16 residues. The V gene's germline CDR1 is MGHDK and CDR2 SYGVNS. TCR beta libraries were prepared from cDNA with unique molecular identifiers. Roughly 500,000 cDNA molecules were obtained per 1 to 10 million input T cells. MiXCR, applied by TCRdb to the PCR reads, yields one record per CDR3 protein. The sample contains roughly 200,000 distinct CDR3 sequences, 25% to 35% of which appear only once. This clonotype was obtained from a girl aged 2 to 17 with multiple sclerosis. This chain joins TRBV25-1 and TRBJ2-5; tentative D call: TRBD2 (6 bases). The material sequenced was blood. The CDR3 is CAGSVEGGGYQETQYF. In nucleotides, the CDR3 is TGTGCCGGCAGTGTCGAGGGTGGGGGGTACCAAGAGACCCAGTACTTC.